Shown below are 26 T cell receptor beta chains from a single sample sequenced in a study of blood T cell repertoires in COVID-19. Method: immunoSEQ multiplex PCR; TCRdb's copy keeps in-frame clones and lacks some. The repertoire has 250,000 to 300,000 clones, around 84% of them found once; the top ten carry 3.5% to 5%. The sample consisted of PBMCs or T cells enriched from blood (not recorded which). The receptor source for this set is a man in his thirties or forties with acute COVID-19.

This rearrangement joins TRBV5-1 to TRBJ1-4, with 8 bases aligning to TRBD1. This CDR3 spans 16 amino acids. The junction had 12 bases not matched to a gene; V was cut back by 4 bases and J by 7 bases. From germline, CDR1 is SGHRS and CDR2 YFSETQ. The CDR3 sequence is CASSPRTGSGSEKLFF. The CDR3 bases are TGCGCCAGCAGCCCACGGACAGGGAGTGGTAGTGAAAAACTGTTTTTT.

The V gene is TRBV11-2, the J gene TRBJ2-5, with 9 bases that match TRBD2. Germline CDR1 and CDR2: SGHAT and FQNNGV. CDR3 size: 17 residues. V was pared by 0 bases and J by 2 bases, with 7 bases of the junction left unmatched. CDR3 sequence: CASSLDVRLAGQETQYF. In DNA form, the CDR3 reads TGTGCCAGCAGCTTAGATGTAAGGCTAGCGGGGCAAGAGACCCAGTACTTC.

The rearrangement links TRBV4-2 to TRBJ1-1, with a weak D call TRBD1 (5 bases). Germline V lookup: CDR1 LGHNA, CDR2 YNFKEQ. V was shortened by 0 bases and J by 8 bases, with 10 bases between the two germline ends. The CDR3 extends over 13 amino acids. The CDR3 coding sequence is TGTGCCAGCAGCCAAGAAATCAGGGCAGAAGCTTTCTTT. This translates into CASSQEIRAEAFF.

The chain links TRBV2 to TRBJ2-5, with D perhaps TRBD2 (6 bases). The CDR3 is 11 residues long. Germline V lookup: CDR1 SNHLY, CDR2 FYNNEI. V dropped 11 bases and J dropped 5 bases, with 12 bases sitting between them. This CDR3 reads CAGGSVETQYF. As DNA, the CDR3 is TGTGCCGGGGGGTCCGTCGAGACCCAGTACTTC.

Written as DNA, the CDR3 is TGTGCCAGTAGTTCCCCAGGGTCCGGGAACACTGAAGCTTTCTTT. It yields the protein CASSSPGSGNTEAFF. The J gene is TRBJ1-1, the V gene TRBV19; TRBD1 is a possible D gene (5 bases). V shed 5 bases and J shed 1 base, with 14 bases lying between them. The CDR3 is 15 amino acids. The germline CDR1 and CDR2 sequences are LNHDA and SQIVND (reference sequence).

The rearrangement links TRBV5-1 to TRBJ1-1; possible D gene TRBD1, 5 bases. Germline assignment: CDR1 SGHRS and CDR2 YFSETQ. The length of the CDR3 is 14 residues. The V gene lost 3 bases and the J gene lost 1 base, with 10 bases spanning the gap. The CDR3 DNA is TGCGCCAGCAGCTCGTGGGGGGAGAACACTGAAGCTTTCTTT. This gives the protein CASSSWGENTEAFF. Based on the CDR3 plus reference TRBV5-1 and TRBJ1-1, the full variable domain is KAGVTQTPRYLIKTRGQQVTLSCSPISGHRSVSWYQQTPGQGLQFLFEYFSETQRNKGNFPGRFSGRQFSNSRSEMNVSTLELGDSALYLCASSSWGENTEAFFGQGTRLTVV.

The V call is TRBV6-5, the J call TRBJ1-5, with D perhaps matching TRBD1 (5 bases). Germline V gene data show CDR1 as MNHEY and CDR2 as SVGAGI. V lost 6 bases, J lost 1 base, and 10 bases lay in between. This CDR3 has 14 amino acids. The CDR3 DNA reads TGTGCCAGCAGCGGACGGGGGAGCAATCAGCCCCAGCATTTT. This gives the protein CASSGRGSNQPQHF.

Here the CDR3 DNA reads TGCAGCGTTGATCTGATGGTTGCGACTGAAGCTTTCTTT. This sequence encodes CSVDLMVATEAFF. This chain connects TRBV29-1 to TRBJ1-1; no clear D. Germline values: CDR1 SQVTM, CDR2 ANQGSEA. Deletions cut 3 bases from V and 5 bases from J, with 13 bases between. This CDR3 contains 13 residues.

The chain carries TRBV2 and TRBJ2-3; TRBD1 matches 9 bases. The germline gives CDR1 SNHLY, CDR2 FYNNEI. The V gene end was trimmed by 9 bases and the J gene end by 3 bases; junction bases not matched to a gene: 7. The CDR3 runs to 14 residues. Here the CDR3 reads CASVRDRVTDTQYF. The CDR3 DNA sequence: TGTGCCAGTGTCCGGGACAGGGTTACAGATACGCAGTATTTT. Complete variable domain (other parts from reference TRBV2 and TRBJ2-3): EPEVTQTPSHQVTQMGQEVILRCVPISNHLYFYWYRQILGQKVEFLVSFYNNEISEKSEIFDDQFSVERPDGSNFTLKIRSTKLEDSAMYFCASVRDRVTDTQYFGPGTRLTVL.

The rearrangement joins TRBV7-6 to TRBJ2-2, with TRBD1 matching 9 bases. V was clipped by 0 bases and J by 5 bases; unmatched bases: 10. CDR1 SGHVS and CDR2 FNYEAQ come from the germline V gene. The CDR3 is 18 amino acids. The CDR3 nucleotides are TGTGCCAGCAGCTTAGCTGACCCGGGACAGGGTCGTACCGGGGAGCTGTTTTTT. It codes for CASSLADPGQGRTGELFF. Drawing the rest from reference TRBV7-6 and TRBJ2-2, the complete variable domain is GAGVSQSPRYKVTKRGQDVALRCDPISGHVSLYWYRQALGQGPEFLTYFNYEAQQDKSGLPNDRFSAERPEGSISTLTIQRTEQRDSAMYRCASSLADPGQGRTGELFFGEGSRLTVL.

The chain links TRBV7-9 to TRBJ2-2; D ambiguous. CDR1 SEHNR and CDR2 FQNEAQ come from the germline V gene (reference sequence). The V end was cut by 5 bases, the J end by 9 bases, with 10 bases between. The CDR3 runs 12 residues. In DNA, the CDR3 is TGTGCCAGCAGCCCGCCCAGGAGGGAGCTGTTTTTT. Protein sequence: CASSPPRRELFF.

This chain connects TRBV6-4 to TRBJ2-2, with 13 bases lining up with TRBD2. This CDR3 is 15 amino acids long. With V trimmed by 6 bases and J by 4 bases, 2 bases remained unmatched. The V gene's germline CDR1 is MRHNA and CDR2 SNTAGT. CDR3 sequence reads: CASSGLAGATGELFF. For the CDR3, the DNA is TGTGCCAGCAGCGGACTAGCGGGGGCCACCGGGGAGCTGTTTTTT.

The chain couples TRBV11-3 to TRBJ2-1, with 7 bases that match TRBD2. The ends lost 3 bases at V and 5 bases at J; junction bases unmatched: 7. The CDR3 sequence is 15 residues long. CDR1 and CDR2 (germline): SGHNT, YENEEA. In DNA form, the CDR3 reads TGTGCCAGCAGCTTTGGGGCTAGCGGTAACAATGAGCAGTTCTTC. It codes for CASSFGASGNNEQFF. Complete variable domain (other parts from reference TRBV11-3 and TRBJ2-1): EAGVVQSPRYKIIEKKQPVAFWCNPISGHNTLYWYLQNLGQGPELLIRYENEEAVDDSQLPKDRFSAERLKGVDSTLKIQPAELGDSAVYLCASSFGASGNNEQFFGPGTRLTVL.

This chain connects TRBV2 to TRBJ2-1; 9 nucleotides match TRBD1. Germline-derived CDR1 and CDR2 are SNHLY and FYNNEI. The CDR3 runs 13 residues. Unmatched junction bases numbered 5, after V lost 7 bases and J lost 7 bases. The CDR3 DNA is TGTGCCAGCACAGAGACAGGGGGGAATGAGCAGTTCTTC. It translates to CASTETGGNEQFF.

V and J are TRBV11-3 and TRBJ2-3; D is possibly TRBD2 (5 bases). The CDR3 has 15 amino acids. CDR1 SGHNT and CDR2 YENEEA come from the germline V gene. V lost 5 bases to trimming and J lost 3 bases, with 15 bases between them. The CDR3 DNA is TGTGCCAGCAGCCCCCGGAGGAGTTTTACAGATACGCAGTATTTT. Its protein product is CASSPRRSFTDTQYF.

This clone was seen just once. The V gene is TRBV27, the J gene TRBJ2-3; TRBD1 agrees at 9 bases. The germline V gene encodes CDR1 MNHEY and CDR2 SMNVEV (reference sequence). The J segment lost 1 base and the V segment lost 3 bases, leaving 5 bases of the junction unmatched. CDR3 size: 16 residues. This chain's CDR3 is CASSFFRDRGTDTQYF. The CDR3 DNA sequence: TGTGCCAGCAGTTTTTTCCGGGACAGGGGCACAGATACGCAGTATTTT.

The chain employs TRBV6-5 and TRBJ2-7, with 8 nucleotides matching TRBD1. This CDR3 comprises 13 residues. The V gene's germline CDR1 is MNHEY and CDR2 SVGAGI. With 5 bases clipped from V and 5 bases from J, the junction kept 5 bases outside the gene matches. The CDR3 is CASSTRGQDEQYV. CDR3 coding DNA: TGTGCCAGCAGTACCAGGGGGCAAGACGAGCAGTACGTC.

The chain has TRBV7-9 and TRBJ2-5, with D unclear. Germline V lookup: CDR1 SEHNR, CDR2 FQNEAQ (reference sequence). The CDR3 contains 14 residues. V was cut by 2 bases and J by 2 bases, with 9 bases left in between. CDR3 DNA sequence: TGTGCCAGCAGCTTAAACACAGTACAAGAGACCCAGTACTTC. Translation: CASSLNTVQETQYF.

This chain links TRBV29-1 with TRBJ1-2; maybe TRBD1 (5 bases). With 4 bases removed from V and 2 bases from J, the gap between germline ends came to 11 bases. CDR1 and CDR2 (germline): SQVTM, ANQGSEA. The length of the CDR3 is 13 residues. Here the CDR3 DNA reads TGCAGCGTTGCGGCAGGGTCGAACTATGGCTACACCTTC. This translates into CSVAAGSNYGYTF.

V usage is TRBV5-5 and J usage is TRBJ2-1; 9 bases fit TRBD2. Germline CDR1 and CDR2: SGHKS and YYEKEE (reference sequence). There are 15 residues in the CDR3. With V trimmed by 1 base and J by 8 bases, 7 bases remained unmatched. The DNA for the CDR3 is TGTGCCAGCAGCTTGTTGCCTAGCGGGACGGATGAGCAGTTCTTC. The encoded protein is CASSLLPSGTDEQFF.

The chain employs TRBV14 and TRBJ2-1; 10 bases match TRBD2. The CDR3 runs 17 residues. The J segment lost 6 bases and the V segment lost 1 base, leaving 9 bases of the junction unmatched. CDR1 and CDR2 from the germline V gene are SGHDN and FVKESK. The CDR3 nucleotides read TGTGCCAGCAGCCAAGTTTTCCCTAGCGGGAGCTCCAATGAGCAGTTCTTC. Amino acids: CASSQVFPSGSSNEQFF. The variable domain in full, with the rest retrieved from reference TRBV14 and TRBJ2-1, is EAGVTQFPSHSVIEKGQTVTLRCDPISGHDNLYWYRRVMGKEIKFLLHFVKESKQDESGMPNNRFLAERTGGTYSTLKVQPAELEDSGVYFCASSQVFPSGSSNEQFFGPGTRLTVL.

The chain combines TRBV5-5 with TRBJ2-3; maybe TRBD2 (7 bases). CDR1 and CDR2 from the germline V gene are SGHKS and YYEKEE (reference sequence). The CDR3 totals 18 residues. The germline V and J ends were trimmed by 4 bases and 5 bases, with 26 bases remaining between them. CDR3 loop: CASSLSPGGAGRVDTQYF. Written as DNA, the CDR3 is TGTGCCAGCAGCCTGTCACCGGGGGGCGCAGGGAGGGTAGATACGCAGTATTTT.

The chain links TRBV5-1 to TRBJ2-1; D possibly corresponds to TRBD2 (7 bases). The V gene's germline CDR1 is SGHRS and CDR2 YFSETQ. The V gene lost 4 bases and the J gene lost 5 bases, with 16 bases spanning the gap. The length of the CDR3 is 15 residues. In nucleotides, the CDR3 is TGCGCCAGCAGCCCGTTGCGGGGGCAAGACAATGAGCAGTTCTTC. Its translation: CASSPLRGQDNEQFF.

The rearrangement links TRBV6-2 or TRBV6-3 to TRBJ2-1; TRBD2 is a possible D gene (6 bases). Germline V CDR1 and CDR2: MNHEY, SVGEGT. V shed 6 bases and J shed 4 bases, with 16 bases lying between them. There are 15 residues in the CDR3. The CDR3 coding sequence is TGTGCCAGCAGCCTGGGGCGGGACCATTACAATGAGCAGTTCTTC. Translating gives CASSLGRDHYNEQFF.

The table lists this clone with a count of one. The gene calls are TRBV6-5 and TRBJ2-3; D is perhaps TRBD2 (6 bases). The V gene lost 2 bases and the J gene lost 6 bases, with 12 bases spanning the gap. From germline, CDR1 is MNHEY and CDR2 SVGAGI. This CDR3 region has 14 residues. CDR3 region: CASSYGGEVDTQYF. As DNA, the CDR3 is TGTGCCAGCAGTTACGGCGGGGAGGTGGATACGCAGTATTTT.

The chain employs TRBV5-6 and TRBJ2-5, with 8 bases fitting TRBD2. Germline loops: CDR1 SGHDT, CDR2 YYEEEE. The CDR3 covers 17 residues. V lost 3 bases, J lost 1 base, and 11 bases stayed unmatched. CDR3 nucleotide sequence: TGTGCCAGCAGCTCCCTGGGGGTAGCGGGGACCCAAGAGACCCAGTACTTC. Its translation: CASSSLGVAGTQETQYF.